These 17 T cell receptor beta chains were sequenced from one sample in a study of monozygotic twins with inflammatory bowel disease. TCRdb derives one entry per CDR3 protein from the 5' RACE reads, leaving out DNA. This table lists 330,000 or so distinct CDR3 sequences. Source material: blood. Receptors originate from a human donor with ulcerative colitis or Crohn's disease, or a healthy co-twin of an affected twin (not recorded which).

The gene calls are TRBV20-1 and TRBJ1-1; TCRdb indicates TRBD1, and absent DNA this call remains unverified. The CDR3 is made up of 14 amino acids. CDR1 is DFQATT and CDR2 is SNEGSKA in the germline V gene (reference sequence). Here the CDR3 reads CSARAMTGQTGAFF.

This chain links TRBV6-5 with TRBJ2-7; TCRdb outputs TRBD1, but without DNA this stays unchecked. The CDR3 loop spans 17 amino acids. CDR1 is MNHEY and CDR2 is SVGAGI in the germline V gene. The CDR3 protein is CASSYPPGAGHSYEQYF.

This chain uses TRBV7-9 with TRBJ2-5. There are 12 residues in the CDR3. Germline lookup yields CDR1 SEHNR and CDR2 FQNEAQ (reference sequence). The CDR3 spells CASRGVQETQYF.

This chain uses TRBV19 with TRBJ2-7; with no DNA, the TCRdb D assignment of TRBD1 cannot be verified. Germline V gene sequence: CDR1 LNHDA, CDR2 SQIVND (reference sequence). CDR3 length: 15 residues. The CDR3: CASNSGTGPWSEQYF.

V and J are TRBV27 and TRBJ2-7; TCRdb selects TRBD1, and the lack of DNA leaves this call unchecked. Germline loops: CDR1 MNHEY, CDR2 SMNVEV (reference sequence). The CDR3 loop spans 12 amino acids. The CDR3 reads CASAGDDYEQYF.

The V gene is TRBV7-9, the J gene TRBJ1-1; TCRdb designates TRBD1, a call that cannot be tested without DNA. The CDR3 spans 14 residues. Germline CDR1 and CDR2: SEHNR and FQNEAQ (reference sequence). CDR3 loop: CASSFQGATTEAFF. Filled out from reference TRBV7-9 and TRBJ1-1, the complete variable domain reads DTGVSQNPRHKITKRGQNVTFRCDPISEHNRLYWYRQTLGQGPEFLTYFQNEAQLEKSRLLSDRFSAERPKGSFSTLEIQRTEQGDSAMYLCASSFQGATTEAFFGQGTRLTVV.

V gene TRBV9 combines with J gene TRBJ1-5; lacking DNA, the TRBD1 call made by TCRdb goes unchecked. Germline CDR1 and CDR2: SGDLS and YYNGEE. CDR3 length equals 16 residues. The CDR3 region is CASRSGTGYSNQPQHF.

This CDR3 reads CASAWGLDTIYF. The rearrangement uses TRBV10-3 and TRBJ1-3; TCRdb outputs TRBD1, but without DNA this stays unchecked. The CDR3 is made up of 12 amino acids. Germline CDR1 ENHRY, CDR2 SYGVKD.

The gene calls are TRBV7-2 and TRBJ2-7; TCRdb calls TRBD1, which cannot be checked without DNA. Germline CDR1 and CDR2: SGHTA and FQGNSA. The CDR3 consists of 11 residues. The CDR3 here is CASSPGQGQYF.

V and J are TRBV18 and TRBJ1-4; the TCRdb D gene call, TRBD1, has no DNA to confirm it. The germline V gene encodes CDR1 KGHSH and CDR2 LQKENI. The CDR3 totals 14 residues. Here the CDR3 reads CASSPDRGNEKLFF.

The chain employs TRBV20-1 and TRBJ2-7; TCRdb's D gene call, TRBD2, goes unchecked for lack of DNA. In germline, CDR1 is DFQATT, CDR2 SNEGSKA (reference sequence). The CDR3 sequence is 12 residues long. The chain's CDR3 is CSAPPGKYEQYF.

The chain uses TRBV7-2 and TRBJ2-5; TCRdb reports TRBD2, a call that lacks DNA to check it against. Germline assignment: CDR1 SGHTA and CDR2 FQGNSA. This CDR3 comprises 16 residues. The chain's CDR3 is CASSFGTSGFIETQYF.

This chain uses TRBV5-1 with TRBJ2-1. Germline CDR1 and CDR2: SGHRS and YFSETQ. The CDR3 is 17 amino acids. CDR3 loop: CASSLGNSGGFTNEQFF.

The chain couples TRBV18 to TRBJ1-3. Germline loops: CDR1 KGHSH, CDR2 LQKENI. This CDR3 region has 17 residues. The CDR3 is CASSPYSLGSSGNTIYF.

This chain uses TRBV20-1 with TRBJ2-2. CDR3 length equals 11 residues. Per the germline V gene, CDR1 is DFQATT and CDR2 is SNEGSKA (reference sequence). The CDR3 is CSASRLGELFF.

The V call is TRBV5-4, the J call TRBJ2-1; TCRdb selects TRBD1, and the lack of DNA leaves this call unchecked. Germline V lookup: CDR1 SGHNT, CDR2 YYREEE (reference sequence). The CDR3 extends over 15 amino acids. The CDR3 is CASRPGHQSYNEQFF.

The V and J genes are TRBV20-1 and TRBJ2-3; as DNA is missing, the TRBD2 call by TCRdb cannot be tested. CDR1 is DFQATT and CDR2 is SNEGSKA in the germline V gene (reference sequence). This CDR3 comprises 16 residues. The chain's CDR3 is CSARSAQRGGSDTQYF.